This T cell receptor beta chain was profiled in a study of PD-L1 blockade in urothelial cancer. Across the whole study: Between 0 and 3 chemotherapy regimens preceded treatment for each patient. Blood was tested 3 weeks (second dose) and 6 weeks into treatment. The median T cell count in blood samples was 140,000 to 150,000.

Study-wide results and limits: Better progression-free and overall survival followed lower pretreatment blood clonality.

Data came from immunoSEQ multiplex PCR; TCRdb stores just in-frame clones and leaves some out. The sample consists of tens of thousands of clones, approximately 86% of them appearing once. Germline CDR1 reads SNHLY; CDR2 reads FYNNEI. After removal of 7 bases from V and 5 bases from J, the junction contained 8 bases not matched to a gene. There are 14 residues in the CDR3. For this clone: What it recognizes is unknown.

The V call is TRBV2, the J call TRBJ1-2; 9 nucleotides agree with TRBD1. The specimen comprised PBMCs, sampled around atezolizumab (anti-PD-L1) treatment. The receptor's source is a man over 45 with urothelial cancer. The CDR3 region is CASTQGQGLYGYTF. CDR3 nucleotide sequence: TGTGCCAGCACACAAGGACAGGGGCTTTATGGCTACACCTTC.